The 32 T cell receptor beta chains in this list originate from one sample, sequenced in a study of T cells expressing NK-cell markers (dated by TCRdb to 2019 to 2021). Library preparation used 5' RACE. The sequencer listed for this sample is Illumina HiSeq 2000. TCRdb reprocessed the raw reads; every CDR3 protein sequence is a single record, and DNA is not supplied. The table of this sample itemizes roughly 390,000 distinct CDR3 sequences. The ten largest make up roughly 10% of the sample. Material: blood T cells: a sorted CD56 or NKG2C T cell subset, CD4+ or CD8+ T cells, or bulk PBMC T cells (not recorded which). The receptors come from a woman between 45 and 60 years old in good health. Donor details come from another sample of the same person, matched by shared clones.

The chain joins TRBV20-1 to TRBJ1-2. In germline, CDR1 is DFQATT, CDR2 SNEGSKA (reference sequence). The CDR3 runs to 13 residues. This CDR3 is CSAREKTLYGYTF.

The V gene is TRBV12-3 or TRBV12-4, the J gene TRBJ2-1; TCRdb reports TRBD1, a call that lacks DNA to check it against. CDR3 length: 16 residues. The CDR3 loop reads CASSLPGQGAGNEQFF.

V is TRBV7-9 and J is TRBJ2-3; TCRdb calls TRBD1, which cannot be checked without DNA. In germline, CDR1 is SEHNR, CDR2 FQNEAQ (reference sequence). This CDR3 region has 17 residues. The CDR3 region is CASSAATGGDLTDTQYF.

V and J are TRBV24-1 and TRBJ2-1. CDR1 and CDR2 from the germline V gene are KGHDR and SFDVKD. The length of the CDR3 is 14 residues. CDR3 sequence: CATSHAAAYNEQFF.

This rearrangement joins TRBV12-3 or TRBV12-4 to TRBJ2-3; as DNA is missing, the TRBD2 call by TCRdb cannot be tested. The CDR3 contains 17 residues. CDR3: CASSLGSVAASTDTQYF.

V and J are TRBV15 and TRBJ2-5; TCRdb selects TRBD1, and the lack of DNA leaves this call unchecked. This CDR3 is built from 16 residues. Germline V CDR1 and CDR2: LNHNV, YYDKDF (reference sequence). CDR3 protein: CATSTIRQGGQETQYF.

The J gene is TRBJ2-5, the V gene TRBV15; there is no DNA to check the TCRdb D call of TRBD2. This CDR3 region has 14 residues. Germline V CDR1 and CDR2: LNHNV, YYDKDF (reference sequence). This chain's CDR3 is CATSRGTSGETQYF.

The chain recombines TRBV9 with TRBJ2-3; TCRdb indicates TRBD2, and absent DNA this call remains unverified. This CDR3 is 16 amino acids long. Per germline, CDR1 SGDLS and CDR2 YYNGEE. The CDR3 reads CASSPVGSGRTDTQYF.

The chain couples TRBV5-6 to TRBJ2-7; TCRdb designates TRBD2, a call that cannot be tested without DNA. The V gene's germline CDR1 is SGHDT and CDR2 YYEEEE. This CDR3 comprises 18 residues. The CDR3 here is CASSLSSGIGRGNYEQYF.

CDR3 in amino acids: CASSYTGTTPEQYF. The chain employs TRBV5-5 and TRBJ2-7; as DNA is missing, the TRBD1 call by TCRdb cannot be tested. The CDR3 extends over 14 amino acids. Per the germline V gene, CDR1 is SGHKS and CDR2 is YYEKEE (reference sequence).

V is TRBV7-8 and J is TRBJ2-5. CDR3 length: 14 residues. CDR1 is SGHVS, CDR2 FQNEAQ, per germline. The CDR3 reads CASSLGNSQETQYF.

This sequence joins TRBV5-1 and TRBJ1-1; as DNA is missing, the TRBD1 call by TCRdb cannot be tested. The CDR3 covers 14 residues. Germline CDR1 SGHRS, CDR2 YFSETQ. The CDR3 sequence is CASSLEGQGAEAFF. Combining the CDR3 with reference TRBV5-1 and TRBJ1-1 gives the whole variable domain KAGVTQTPRYLIKTRGQQVTLSCSPISGHRSVSWYQQTPGQGLQFLFEYFSETQRNKGNFPGRFSGRQFSNSRSEMNVSTLELGDSALYLCASSLEGQGAEAFFGQGTRLTVV.

The chain joins TRBV4-1 to TRBJ2-3; TCRdb returns TRBD2, unconfirmable since there is no DNA. The CDR3 contains 15 residues. Germline CDR1 reads MGHRA; CDR2 reads YSYEKL. The CDR3: CASSLTAGFTDTQYF.

This chain links TRBV20-1 with TRBJ1-4; the TRBD1 assignment by TCRdb is unverifiable without DNA. CDR1 DFQATT and CDR2 SNEGSKA come from the germline V gene (reference sequence). The CDR3 totals 15 residues. The CDR3 is CSARAQGPINEKLFF.

CDR3 loop: CASSKSGTPLNEQYF. The rearrangement joins TRBV6-5 to TRBJ2-7; the D call from TCRdb, TRBD1, cannot be confirmed without DNA. CDR1 is MNHEY, CDR2 SVGAGI, per germline. There are 15 residues in the CDR3.

This rearrangement joins TRBV6-5 to TRBJ1-6; TCRdb proposes TRBD1, but this gene call is untestable without DNA. Germline CDR1 is MNHEY and CDR2 is SVGAGI. This CDR3 spans 15 amino acids. The CDR3 sequence is CASRGGSSYNSPLHF.

The rearrangement joins TRBV12-3 or TRBV12-4 to TRBJ2-1; TCRdb's assignment of TRBD2 cannot be checked, as there is no DNA. There are 16 residues in the CDR3. The CDR3 loop reads CASSSPSGRAGNEQFF.

The rearrangement uses TRBV20-1 and TRBJ2-1; TCRdb outputs TRBD1, but without DNA this stays unchecked. Germline V gene sequence: CDR1 DFQATT, CDR2 SNEGSKA (reference sequence). The CDR3 runs to 14 residues. CDR3 region: CSARDLLGANEQFF.

This chain uses TRBV28 with TRBJ2-5; TCRdb's D gene call, TRBD2, goes unchecked for lack of DNA. The CDR3 consists of 14 residues. Per germline, CDR1 MDHEN and CDR2 SYDVKM. The CDR3 spells CASSRPSGPGTQYF.

This chain connects TRBV12-3 or TRBV12-4 to TRBJ1-2; the D gene TCRdb calls, TRBD1, cannot be checked with no DNA. The CDR3 extends over 14 amino acids. The CDR3 protein is CASSYNGGVYGYTF.

The chain carries TRBV27 and TRBJ2-1; lacking DNA, the TRBD2 call made by TCRdb goes unchecked. Germline-derived CDR1 and CDR2 are MNHEY and SMNVEV (reference sequence). The CDR3 contains 17 residues. The CDR3 spells CASSLGLAKFVGNEQFF.

The rearrangement uses TRBV5-5 and TRBJ1-2; with no DNA, the TCRdb D assignment of TRBD1 cannot be verified. CDR3 length: 14 amino acids. CDR1 and CDR2 (germline): SGHKS, YYEKEE (reference sequence). The CDR3 loop reads CASSSSGPNYGYTF.

The chain carries TRBV20-1 and TRBJ1-2; the TRBD1 assignment by TCRdb is unverifiable without DNA. This CDR3 comprises 13 residues. The V gene's germline CDR1 is DFQATT and CDR2 SNEGSKA (reference sequence). CDR3: CSALGGLNYGYTF.

V is TRBV10-1 and J is TRBJ2-1; TCRdb names TRBD2, which stays unverified in the absence of DNA. Germline V gene lookup returns CDR1 WNHNN and CDR2 SYGVQD (reference sequence). This CDR3 is built from 13 residues. The chain's CDR3 is CASSDSGRAEQFF.

The J gene is TRBJ2-3, the V gene TRBV24-1; the TCRdb call, TRBD1, lacks DNA for checking. Germline CDR1 and CDR2: KGHDR and SFDVKD. CDR3 length equals 14 residues. The CDR3 protein is CATSERQGRDTQYF.

The chain links TRBV6-6 to TRBJ2-1; as DNA is missing, the TRBD1 call by TCRdb cannot be tested. The germline V gene encodes CDR1 MNHNY and CDR2 SVGAGI (reference sequence). The CDR3 consists of 17 residues. The chain's CDR3 is CASSYSSGTGIYNEQFF.

CDR3 sequence: CSAAGFPLSYEQYF. The genes are TRBV20-1 and TRBJ2-7; TCRdb picks TRBD1, but there is no DNA to check that call. The germline V gene encodes CDR1 DFQATT and CDR2 SNEGSKA (reference sequence). The CDR3 loop spans 14 amino acids.

The chain has TRBV10-3 and TRBJ2-5; TCRdb's D gene call, TRBD1, goes unchecked for lack of DNA. The CDR3 runs 14 residues. Germline-derived CDR1 and CDR2 are ENHRY and SYGVKD. The CDR3 loop is CAISETGGGETQYF.

This CDR3 reads CSAVPTGGASRGGFF. The V gene is TRBV20-1, the J gene TRBJ2-1; TCRdb designates TRBD1, a call that cannot be tested without DNA. This CDR3 is 15 amino acids long. CDR1 DFQATT and CDR2 SNEGSKA come from the germline V gene (reference sequence).

The gene calls are TRBV28 and TRBJ2-2. CDR3 size: 16 residues. CDR1 is MDHEN and CDR2 is SYDVKM in the germline V gene. The CDR3: CASSTPGLSNTGELFF.

This chain connects TRBV6-5 to TRBJ2-1; TCRdb's D call of TRBD2 is untestable without DNA. CDR1 MNHEY and CDR2 SVGAGI come from the germline V gene. The CDR3 covers 15 residues. CDR3 loop: CASVTFSGSRGEQFF.

The chain joins TRBV27 to TRBJ2-6; as DNA is missing, the TRBD2 call by TCRdb cannot be tested. The germline CDR1 and CDR2 sequences are MNHEY and SMNVEV (reference sequence). The CDR3 is 17 residues long. The CDR3 is CASKGLAGGGGANVLTF.